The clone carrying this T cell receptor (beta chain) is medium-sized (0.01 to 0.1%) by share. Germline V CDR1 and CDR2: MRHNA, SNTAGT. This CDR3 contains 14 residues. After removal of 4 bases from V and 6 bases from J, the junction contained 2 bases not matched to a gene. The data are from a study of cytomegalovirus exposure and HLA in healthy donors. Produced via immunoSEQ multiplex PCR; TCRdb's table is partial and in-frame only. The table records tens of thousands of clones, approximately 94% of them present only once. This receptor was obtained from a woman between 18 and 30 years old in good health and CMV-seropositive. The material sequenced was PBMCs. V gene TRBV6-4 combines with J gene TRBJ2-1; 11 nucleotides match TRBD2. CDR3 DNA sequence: TGTGCCAGCAGTGCCGGGACTAGCGGCAATGAGCAGTTCTTC. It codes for CASSAGTSGNEQFF.